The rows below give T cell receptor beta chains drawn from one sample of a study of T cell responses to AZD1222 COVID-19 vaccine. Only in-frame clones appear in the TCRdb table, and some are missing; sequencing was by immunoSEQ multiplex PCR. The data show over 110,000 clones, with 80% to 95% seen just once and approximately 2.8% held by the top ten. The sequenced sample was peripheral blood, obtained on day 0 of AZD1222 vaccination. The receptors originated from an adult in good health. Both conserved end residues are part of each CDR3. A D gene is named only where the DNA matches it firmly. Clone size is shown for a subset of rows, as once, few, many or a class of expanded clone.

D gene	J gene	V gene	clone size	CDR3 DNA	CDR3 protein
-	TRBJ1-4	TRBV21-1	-	TGTGCCAGCAGCTGCCCCTGGCCCCGTAGGGATGAAAAACTGTTTTTT	CASSCPWPRRDEKLFF
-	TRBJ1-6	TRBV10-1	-	TGCGCCAGCAGTGAACAGACTAATTCACCCCTCCACTTT	CASSEQTNSPLHF
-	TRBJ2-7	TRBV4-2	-	TGTGCCAGCAGACAACCGGGACTCCGCCGATACGAGCAGTACTTC	CASRQPGLRRYEQYF
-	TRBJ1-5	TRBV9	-	TGTGCCAGCAGCGTAGTCCGCGGACACAATCAGCCCCAGCATTTT	CASSVVRGHNQPQHF
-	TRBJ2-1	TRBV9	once	TGTGCCAGCAGCAGGACGAGGGGCGATGAGCAGTTCTTC	CASSRTRGDEQFF
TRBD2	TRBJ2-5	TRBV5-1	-	TGCGCCAGCAGCTATGGGACTAGGGAAGAGACCCAGTACTTC	CASSYGTREETQYF
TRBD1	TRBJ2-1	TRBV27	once	TGTGCCAGTCGGGACAGGGGTTCTAAACGCTCCTACAATGAGCAGTTCTTC	CASRDRGSKRSYNEQFF
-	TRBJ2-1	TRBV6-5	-	TGTGCCAGCTCCATTTACAATGAGCAGTTCTTC	CASSIYNEQFF
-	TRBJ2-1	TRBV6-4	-	TGTGCCAGCAGCCCCGGGGCGGGTCCCAATGAGCAGTTCTTC	CASSPGAGPNEQFF
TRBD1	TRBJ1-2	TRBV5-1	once	TGCGCCAGCAGCCGGGACAGGTTAGAGGGCTACACCTTC	CASSRDRLEGYTF
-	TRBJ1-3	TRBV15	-	TGTGCCACCGAAAAACCGGGGGGGCAGCGTGGAAACACCATATATTTT	CATEKPGGQRGNTIYF
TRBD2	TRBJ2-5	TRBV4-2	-	TGTGCCAGCAGCCAAGACGTCCCTAGCGGGGGTGGGACCCAGTACTTC	CASSQDVPSGGGTQYF
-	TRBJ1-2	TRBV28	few	TGTGCCAGCAAAACTACAGGGTTTAGCTATGGCTACACCTTC	CASKTTGFSYGYTF
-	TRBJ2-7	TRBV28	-	TGTGCCAGCAGTTTCGGGGGGCGGTTCGAGCAGTACTTC	CASSFGGRFEQYF
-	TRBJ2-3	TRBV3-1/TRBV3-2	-	TGTGCCAGCAGCGGCCGGGACCGACCTTGGGATACGCAGTATTTT	CASSGRDRPWDTQYF
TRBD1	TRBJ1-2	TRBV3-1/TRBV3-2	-	TGTGCCAGCAGCCAACGGACAGGGGTTCCCTATGGCTACACCTTC	CASSQRTGVPYGYTF
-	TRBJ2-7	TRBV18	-	TGTGCCAGCTCACGAGGAATAGTCGCCTACGAGCAGTACTTC	CASSRGIVAYEQYF
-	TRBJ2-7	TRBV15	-	TGTGCCACCAGCAGAGATATTGACGGAATCTCCTTTCGCGAGTACTTC	CATSRDIDGISFREYF
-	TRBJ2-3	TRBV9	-	TGTGCCAGCAGCGTAGCTTCTCGGGGAGGAGATACGCAGTATTTT	CASSVASRGGDTQYF
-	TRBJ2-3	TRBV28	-	TGTGCCAGCAGTACCATACAGGGTCGGGATACGCAGTATTTT	CASSTIQGRDTQYF
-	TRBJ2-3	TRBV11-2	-	TGTGCCAGCAGCGTTATTGGGGGGGATACGCAGTATTTT	CASSVIGGDTQYF
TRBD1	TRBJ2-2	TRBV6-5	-	TGTGCCAGCAGCCTCGACAGGGGAGGCACCGGGGAGCTGTTTTTT	CASSLDRGGTGELFF
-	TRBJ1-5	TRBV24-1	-	TGTGCCACCAGTGATCCTGGGGCCGTCCGTCCCCAGCATTTT	CATSDPGAVRPQHF
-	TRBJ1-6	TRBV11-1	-	TGTGCCAGCAGCTTAGTCAATAGGAACTCACCCCTCCACTTT	CASSLVNRNSPLHF
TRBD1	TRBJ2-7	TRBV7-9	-	TGTGCCAGCAGCCCGGACAGGGGGCTGTACGAGCAGTACTTC	CASSPDRGLYEQYF
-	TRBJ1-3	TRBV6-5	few	TGTGCCAGCAGTTACTCGGCTAACTCTGGAAACACCATATATTTT	CASSYSANSGNTIYF
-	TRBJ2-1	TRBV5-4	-	TGTGCCAGCAGCCCCCCTAAGAGGAGCGGCTACAATGAGCAGTTCTTC	CASSPPKRSGYNEQFF
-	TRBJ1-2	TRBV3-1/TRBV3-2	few	TGTGCCAGCAGCCAAGAGACAGGCTATGGCTACACCTTC	CASSQETGYGYTF
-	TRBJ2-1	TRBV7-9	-	TGTGCCAGCAGTCCCGCTAGCGCCTCCTACAATGAGCAGTTCTTC	CASSPASASYNEQFF
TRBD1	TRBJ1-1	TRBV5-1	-	TGCGCCAGCAGCTTGACAGGGGACACTGAAGCTTTCTTT	CASSLTGDTEAFF
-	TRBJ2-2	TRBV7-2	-	TGTGCCAGCAGCTGGTCACTCAGGAGGGCCGGGGAGCTGTTTTTT	CASSWSLRRAGELFF
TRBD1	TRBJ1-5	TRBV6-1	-	TGTGCCAGCAGTGCTTGGACAGGGGTTAGCAATCAGCCCCAGCATTTT	CASSAWTGVSNQPQHF
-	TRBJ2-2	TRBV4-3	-	TGCGCCAGCAGCCAAATCCAACGCCGGGACAAGGGGTCCGGGGAGCTGTTTTTT	CASSQIQRRDKGSGELFF
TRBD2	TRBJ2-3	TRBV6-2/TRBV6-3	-	TGTGCCAGCAGCCGCGGACTAGCAACTACGCAGTATTTT	CASSRGLATTQYF
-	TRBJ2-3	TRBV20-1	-	TGCAGTGCTAGGAGGGGGGAGCAGTATTTT	CSARRGEQYF
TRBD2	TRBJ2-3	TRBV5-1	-	TGCGCCAGCCAGATGGGCGGGAGGGGAGATACGCAGTATTTT	CASQMGGRGDTQYF
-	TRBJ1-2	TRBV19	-	TGTGCCAGTAGTATAGCCGGGCAGGGAGGCTATGGCTACACCTTC	CASSIAGQGGYGYTF
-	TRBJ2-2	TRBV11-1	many	TGTGCCAGCAGCTCCTGGGACACCGGGGAGCTGTTTTTT	CASSSWDTGELFF
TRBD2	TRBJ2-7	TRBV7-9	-	TGTGCCAGCAGCCCAGCGGGATACGAGCAGTACTTC	CASSPAGYEQYF
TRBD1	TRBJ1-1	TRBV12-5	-	TGTGCTAGTGGTTTCCCCTCAGGGATGTCGGCAGGGGGAATGAACACTGAAGCTTTCTTT	CASGFPSGMSAGGMNTEAFF
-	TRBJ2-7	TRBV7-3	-	TGTGCCAGCAGCTTAAAGGGGGGCTACGAGCAGTACTTC	CASSLKGGYEQYF
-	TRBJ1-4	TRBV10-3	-	TGTGCCATCAGTGAGTCGGCTGCAACTAATGAAAAACTGTTTTTT	CAISESAATNEKLFF
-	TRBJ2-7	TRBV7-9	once	TGTGCCAGCAGCTCGCCACAGGGCTACGAGCAGTACTTC	CASSSPQGYEQYF
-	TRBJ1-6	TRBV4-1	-	TGCGCCAGCAGCCAAAAGCCTCCGGGTGGGGACTCACCCCTCCACTTT	CASSQKPPGGDSPLHF
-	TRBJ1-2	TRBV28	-	TGTGCCAGCATAGATGCCGGACTTACTAACTATGGCTACACCTTC	CASIDAGLTNYGYTF
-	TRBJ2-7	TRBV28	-	TGTGCCAGCAGTTTCGACTGGACCAGGGCGACCTACGAGCAGTACTTC	CASSFDWTRATYEQYF
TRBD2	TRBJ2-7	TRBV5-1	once	TGCGCCAGCAGCTTGATTGCTAGCGGGGGTTACGAGCAGTACTTC	CASSLIASGGYEQYF
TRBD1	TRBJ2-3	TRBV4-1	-	TGCGCCAGCAGCCGAACAGGGGGGTCCGTGGATACGCAGTATTTT	CASSRTGGSVDTQYF
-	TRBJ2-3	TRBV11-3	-	TGTGCCAGCAGCTTAGATACCATCAGTACGCAGTATTTT	CASSLDTISTQYF
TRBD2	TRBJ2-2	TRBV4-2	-	TGTGCCAGCAGGATGCTAGCGGGGAACACCGGGGAGCTGTTTTTT	CASRMLAGNTGELFF
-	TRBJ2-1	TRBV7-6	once	TGTGCCAGCAGCTTAGGAGCGAACCCCTACAATGAGCAGTTCTTC	CASSLGANPYNEQFF